This T cell receptor (beta chain) was identified during a study of regulatory T cells in long-lasting Graves disease. Study-wide points: Researchers reported studying only peripheral blood, not thyroid tissue.

This clonotype was counted many times. Its antigen is undetermined. HTBI primers from iRepertoire and Arm-PCR of CDR3 regions yielded the TCR beta libraries. In TCRdb, the multiplex PCR reads were re-called with MiXCR into one record per CDR3 protein. The table lists about 460,000 distinct CDR3 sequences, around 15% of them singletons. Time point meaning: newly diagnosed GD, antithyroid drugs for less than 3 months. Scientists built the TCR library using RNA that was extracted from PBMCs. These data were also filed under a second study, of T cells in Graves' hyperthyroidism and ophthalmopathy. That study adds: Calling Graves' hyperthyroidism stable meant ophthalmopathy did not progress within 18 months.

The source was peripheral blood mononuclear cells (PBMCs), collected at new diagnosis, from a patient treated with antithyroid drugs. This sequence originates from a woman in her 50s with Graves disease.

The CDR3 region has the DNA TGTGCCAGCAGCCAAATCTGGAACACCGGGGAGCTGTTTTTT. Translating gives CASSQIWNTGELFF. The chain carries TRBV3-1 and TRBJ2-2; D gene uncertain. V was pared by 2 bases and J by 1 base, with 5 bases between. Germline CDR1 reads LGHDT; CDR2 reads YNNKEL (reference sequence). This CDR3 spans 14 amino acids.